The T cell receptor beta chain described here comes from a study of T cell responses to AZD1222 COVID-19 vaccine. Data came from immunoSEQ multiplex PCR; TCRdb stores just in-frame clones and leaves some out. The profile shows about 140,000 clones, more than 80% of them singletons. CDR3 length: 13 residues. The V gene's germline CDR1 is SNHLY and CDR2 FYNNEI. The germline V and J ends were trimmed by 1 base and 4 bases, with 7 bases remaining between them. This TCR was sampled from an adult who received the MenACWY meningococcal vaccine as a control. The chain employs TRBV2 and TRBJ1-1; unclear D gene. The input for sequencing was peripheral blood, taken 28 days after the second dose of the MenACWY control vaccine. DNA of the CDR3: TGTGCCAGCAGTGAAGAGGACTTCACTGAAGCTTTCTTT. Its translation is CASSEEDFTEAFF.